The entry that follows covers one TCR beta chain sequence. Its target antigen remains unknown. The sample holds no much larger clone one base away, and base qualities are not on file. The library was built by means of 5' RACE. Sequencing relied on a NextSeq 500. The TCR library protocol attached unique molecular identifiers to individual cDNA molecules to correct for sequencing error and PCR bias. Sequencing covered both TCR alpha and beta chains, and within each sample the abundances of alpha and beta sequences were tightly co-correlated. The paper's processing steps were these. Decombinator V4 was used to perform V gene, J gene and CDR3 annotation of TCR sequences. TCRs were defined as expanded if a significant change between any two time points was detected under a Poisson model with p below 0.0001. TCR abundances were normalised to the total number of TCRs sequenced per sample and expressed as counts per million. MAIT TCRs were defined by TRAV1-2 paired with TRAJ12, TRAJ20 or TRAJ33, and iNKT TCRs by TRAV10 paired with TRAJ18. VDJdb, accessed 1 November 2021, was searched for CMV, EBV and SARS-CoV-2 annotated TCRs, with TCRs annotated for multiple antigens excluded. TCRdb's own reprocessing of the public reads used fastp at Q25 and MiXCR and kept productive beta chains. Rows are unified per CDR3 protein, each entry keeping the most common DNA and genes. In this record, the V and J calls reflect TCRdb's handling and not the investigators' own analysis. Recorded for this sample are 55,000 to 65,000 distinct CDR3 sequences; about 15% of them occurred a single time. Approximately 4% of the sample is in the top ten clones.

These data originate in a study of early T cells in non-severe SARS-CoV-2 infection (dated by TCRdb to about 2021). About the study as a whole: Bulk RNA from unsorted whole blood was used for TCR sequencing, so alpha and beta chains could not be paired.

Measured from the cysteine to the phenylalanine, the CDR3 is 14 residues long. Of the read, only the CDR3 DNA is kept; its 42 bases are in frame from base 1. Looking up the germline V gene (reference sequence) yields CDR1 LNHDA and CDR2 SQIVND. V and J are trimmed by 4 bases and 1 base, and the gene matches miss 2 bases of the junction. The study was a case-control design nested within a healthcare worker cohort in London, UK, with weekly nasopharyngeal swab PCR tests and blood sampling. Between 23 and 31 March 2020, the week of the UK lockdown, healthcare workers were enrolled and then followed up weekly for as long as 16 weeks. On the study overall, not on this receptor specifically: VDJdb matching was skewed toward anti-spike CD8 responses, so virus-specific expansions were likely underestimated and private and CD4 specificities were missed.

The chain is encoded by TRBV19 joined to TRBJ2-3; 7 of the junction bases match TRBD1. The sequence derives from an adult who was a healthcare worker with PCR-confirmed SARS-CoV-2 infection or an uninfected control (not recorded which). Sequencing used whole blood, obtained at baseline. In nucleotides, the sequence is TGTGCCAGTAGTACGACAGGGCGCACAGATACGCAGTATTTT. This gives the protein CASSTTGRTDTQYF.